Below are 3 T cell receptor beta chains sequenced from a single sample in a study of cytomegalovirus exposure and HLA in healthy donors. Data came from immunoSEQ multiplex PCR; TCRdb stores just in-frame clones and leaves some out. Of around 180,000 clones in the sample, approximately 80% were seen once. Source material: PBMCs. The receptor set was obtained from a man younger than 35 in good health and CMV-seropositive.

J is TRBJ2-1 and V is TRBV7-7, with 8 positions matching TRBD2. In germline, CDR1 is SSHAT, CDR2 FNYEAQ (reference sequence). The J segment lost 5 bases and the V segment lost 1 base, leaving 4 bases of the junction unmatched. This CDR3 comprises 15 residues. This CDR3 reads CASSLERERNNEQFF. In nucleotides, the CDR3 is TGTGCCAGCAGCTTAGAGCGGGAGAGGAACAATGAGCAGTTCTTC.

This clone has just one count. V gene TRBV30 combines with J gene TRBJ2-5, with D possibly TRBD2 on 6 matching bases. Germline assignment: CDR1 GTSNPN and CDR2 SVGIG (reference sequence). V lost 0 bases and J lost 5, with 16 bases in between. This CDR3 is 15 amino acids long. CDR3 residues: CAWSVVTLGRETQYF. In nucleotides, the CDR3 is TGTGCCTGGAGTGTAGTGACCCTAGGGAGGGAGACCCAGTACTTC. Supplemented by reference TRBV30 and TRBJ2-5, the full variable domain reads SQTIHQWPATLVQPVGSPLSLECTVEGTSNPNLYWYRQAAGRGLQLLFYSVGIGQISSEVPQNLSASRPQDRQFILSSKKLLLSDSGFYLCAWSVVTLGRETQYFGPGTRLLVL.

For the CDR3, the DNA is TGTGCCAGCAGTTACCTACCGGGTTTTCCGAACTATGGCTACACCTTC. It encodes CASSYLPGFPNYGYTF. The V call is TRBV6-6, the J call TRBJ1-2; no clear D gene. Trimming took 2 bases from V and 2 from J, leaving 15 bases between them. CDR1 and CDR2 from the germline V gene are MNHNY and SVGAGI (reference sequence). CDR3 length: 16 residues.